Listed below are T cell receptor beta chains from one sample, sequenced in a study of OX40 agonist ivuxolimab in advanced cancers. TCRdb's table, derived via immunoSEQ multiplex PCR, lists solely in-frame clones and lacks some. The sample holds about 41,000 clones, around 87% seen once. The sample in question was CD4+ or CD8+ T cells sorted from blood, obtained in a trial of the OX40 agonist ivuxolimab. The receptors here all came from an adult with an advanced solid tumor such as melanoma, head and neck, liver or kidney cancer. Both conserved end residues are part of each CDR3. The D gene is left open where the match is weak.

J gene | D gene | V gene | CDR3 DNA | CDR3 protein
TRBJ1-5 | NA | TRBV27 | TGTGCCAGCAGTCCCACAGACGGGGCCGATAGCAATCAGCCCCAGCATTTT | CASSPTDGADSNQPQHF
TRBJ2-5 | NA | TRBV12-1 | TGTGCCAGCAGCCCCAGGAATGGACAGGGGGCCAAAGAGACCCAGTACTTC | CASSPRNGQGAKETQYF
TRBJ1-1 | NA | TRBV19 | TGTGCCAGTAGTATTGGCCCCCGAACAGGGAACACTGAAGCTTTCTTT | CASSIGPRTGNTEAFF
TRBJ2-2 | NA | TRBV7-9 | TGTGCCAGCAGCACTCTACACAACACCGGGGAGCTGTTTTTT | CASSTLHNTGELFF
TRBJ2-1 | TRBD1 | TRBV5-6 | TGTGCCAGCAGCTTGGGGACAGGGGGATACTACAATGAGCAGTTCTTC | CASSLGTGGYYNEQFF
TRBJ2-3 | NA | TRBV6-5 | TGTGCCAGCAGTTACCCCGTCCCAATAGGGGATACGCAGTATTTT | CASSYPVPIGDTQYF
TRBJ2-5 | TRBD1 | TRBV18 | TGTGCCAGCTCAACAAGACAGGGCCCTATGGAGACCCAGTACTTC | CASSTRQGPMETQYF
TRBJ2-6 | NA | TRBV6-6 | TGTGCCAGCAGCTCAGGGGTTGGGGCCAACGTCCTGACTTTC | CASSSGVGANVLTF
TRBJ2-5 | NA | TRBV29-1 | TGCAGCGTTGAGAGAGCCGGGAAGACCCAGTACTTC | CSVERAGKTQYF
TRBJ2-1 | NA | TRBV29-1 | TGCAGCGCTCTCCGGGACGCGCCCAATGAGCAGTTCTTC | CSALRDAPNEQFF
TRBJ1-2 | TRBD1 | TRBV6-5 | TGTGCCAGCAGTTCGCCGACAGGGGAAAACTATGGCTACACCTTC | CASSSPTGENYGYTF
TRBJ2-2 | NA | TRBV11-3 | TGTGCCAGCAGCTTAGCTCGACGGAACACCGGGGAGCTGTTTTTT | CASSLARRNTGELFF
TRBJ1-1 | NA | TRBV5-4 | TGTGCCAGCAGCTTGGCCCAGGCGGGCACTGAAGCTTTCTTT | CASSLAQAGTEAFF
TRBJ1-1 | NA | TRBV28 | TGTGCCAGCAGTTTTTGGGGGGAAGCTTTCTTT | CASSFWGEAFF
TRBJ2-1 | NA | TRBV29-1 | TGCAGCGTCCAAGTGGGTGCACACAATGAGCAGTTCTTC | CSVQVGAHNEQFF
TRBJ1-4 | NA | TRBV2 | TGTGCCAGCAGACGCTCTGTGGAGGAAAAACTGTTTTTT | CASRRSVEEKLFF
TRBJ2-3 | NA | TRBV30 | TGTGCCTGGAGTGAGGGGGTAGAGGGAGGGCGGACAGATACGCAGTATTTT | CAWSEGVEGGRTDTQYF
TRBJ2-7 | TRBD1 | TRBV7-3 | TGTGCCAGCAGCTTAGGACAGGGCAAAACCTACGAGCAGTACTTC | CASSLGQGKTYEQYF
TRBJ1-5 | NA | TRBV7-2 | TGTGCCAGCAGCTTAGAGGAGCGGGGACCCAATCAGCCCCAGCATTTT | CASSLEERGPNQPQHF
TRBJ2-5 | NA | TRBV30 | TGTGCCTGGACACCGGGACGGCAGCAAGAGACCCAGTACTTC | CAWTPGRQQETQYF